The entry below describes one T cell receptor beta chain. Original analysis: Estimated nucleated cell counts came from reference gene primer amplification. This table comes from immunoSEQ multiplex PCR, and its TCRdb copy is limited to in-frame clones, with some not included. From that table come the V and J calls and clone size; the DNA was used to work out D and trimming. The sample holds approximately 170,000 clones, 86% seen once. This sample was taken from a study of blood T cell repertoires in COVID-19. The overall study: There were acute and convalescent COVID-19 samples, and they came from the United States, Italy and Spain. PBMCs, B-cell-depleted T cells, or T cells were the source of the cDNA or gDNA that made up the material.

Sequencing was done on a sample of peripheral blood. The TCR comes from a woman aged 70-85 years with acute or convalescent COVID-19.

CDR3 coding DNA: TGCGCCAGCAGCTTGGGGACAGCCCTTGACTATGGCTACACCTTC. It codes for CASSLGTALDYGYTF. This sequence joins TRBV5-1 and TRBJ1-2, with D possibly being TRBD1 (6 bases). This CDR3 has 15 amino acids. V lost 0 bases and J lost 3, with 12 bases in between. Germline assignment: CDR1 SGHRS and CDR2 YFSETQ. The full variable domain, rest sourced from reference TRBV5-1 and TRBJ1-2, is KAGVTQTPRYLIKTRGQQVTLSCSPISGHRSVSWYQQTPGQGLQFLFEYFSETQRNKGNFPGRFSGRQFSNSRSEMNVSTLELGDSALYLCASSLGTALDYGYTFGSGTRLTVV.